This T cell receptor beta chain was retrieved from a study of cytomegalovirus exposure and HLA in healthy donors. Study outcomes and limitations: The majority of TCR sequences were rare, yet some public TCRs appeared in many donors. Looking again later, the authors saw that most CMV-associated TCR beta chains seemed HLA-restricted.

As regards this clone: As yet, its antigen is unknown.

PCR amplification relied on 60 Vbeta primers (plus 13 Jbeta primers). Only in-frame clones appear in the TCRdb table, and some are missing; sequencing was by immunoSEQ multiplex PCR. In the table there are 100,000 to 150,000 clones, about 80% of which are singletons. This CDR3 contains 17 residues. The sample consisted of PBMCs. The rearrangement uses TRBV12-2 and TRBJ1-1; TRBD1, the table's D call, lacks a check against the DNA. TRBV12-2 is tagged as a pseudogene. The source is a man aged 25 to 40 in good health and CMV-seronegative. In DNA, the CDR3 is TGTGCAAGTCGCTTAGTCCCTCAGGGGGGTATGAACACTGAAGCTTTCTTT. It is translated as CASRLVPQGGMNTEAFF.